The entry below gives a single T cell receptor beta chain sequence along with its context. The data belong to a study of blood T cell repertoires in COVID-19. Overall study context: The samples span acute and convalescent COVID-19 from the United States, Italy and Spain.

There are 15 residues in the CDR3. The V gene lost 4 bases and the J gene lost 0 bases, with 9 bases spanning the gap. Germline-derived CDR1 and CDR2 are LGHNA and YSLEER. Recruited during active infection, patients (from Seattle) were subsequently followed longitudinally. Generated by immunoSEQ multiplex PCR, the TCRdb table keeps only in-frame clones and is missing some. The repertoire holds about 160,000 clones, with just over 90% as singletons. The V gene is TRBV4-3, the J gene TRBJ2-2, with D perhaps matching TRBD1 (6 bases). The TCR comes from an older woman with COVID-19, enrolled during active disease. Material for sequencing was peripheral blood. CDR3 amino acids: CASSRRTANTGELFF. As DNA, the CDR3 is TGCGCCAGCAGCCGGCGGACAGCGAACACCGGGGAGCTGTTTTTT.